At least ten counts were recorded for the clone carrying this T cell receptor (beta chain). This entry comes from a study of patients and donors after allogeneic stem cell transplantation. TCRdb redid the calling of the RT-PCR reads with MiXCR, one entry per CDR3 protein. The sample carries about a million distinct CDR3 sequences, roughly 18% recorded once. This receptor was taken from a human donor who was either an allogeneic HSCT recipient or a stem cell or donor lymphocyte infusion donor (not recorded which). It is not recorded whose cells these are; they may come from a transplant donor. The specimen was blood, either unsorted or a sorted T cell fraction (not recorded which).

The chain's CDR3 is CASSQTVGTGQYF. The CDR3, as DNA: TGTGCCAGCAGCCAGACTGTGGGGACCGGGCAGTACTTC. This chain links TRBV16 with TRBJ2-7; D possibly uses TRBD1 or TRBD2 (5 bases each). The CDR3 is 13 residues long. CDR1 and CDR2 (germline): KGHSY, FQNENV. V was shortened by 3 bases and J by 9 bases, with 15 bases between the two germline ends.